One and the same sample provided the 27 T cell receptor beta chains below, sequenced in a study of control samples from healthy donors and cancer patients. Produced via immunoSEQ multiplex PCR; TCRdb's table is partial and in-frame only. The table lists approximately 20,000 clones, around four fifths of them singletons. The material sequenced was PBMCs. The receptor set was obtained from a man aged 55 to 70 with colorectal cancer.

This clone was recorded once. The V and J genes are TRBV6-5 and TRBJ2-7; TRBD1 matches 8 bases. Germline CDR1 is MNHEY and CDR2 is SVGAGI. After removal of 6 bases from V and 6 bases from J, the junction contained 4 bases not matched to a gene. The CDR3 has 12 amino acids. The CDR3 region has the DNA TGTGCCAGCAGGCAGGGGGCGGGCGAGCAGTACTTC. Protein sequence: CASRQGAGEQYF.

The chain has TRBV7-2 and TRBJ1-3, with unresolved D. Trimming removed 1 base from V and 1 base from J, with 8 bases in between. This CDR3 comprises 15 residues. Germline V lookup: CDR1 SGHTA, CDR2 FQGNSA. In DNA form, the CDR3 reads TGTGCCAGCAGCTTAGTCTTGGGATCTGGAAACACCATATATTTT. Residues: CASSLVLGSGNTIYF. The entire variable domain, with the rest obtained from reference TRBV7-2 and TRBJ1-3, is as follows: GAGVSQSPSNKVTEKGKDVELRCDPISGHTALYWYRQSLGQGLEFLIYFQGNSAPDKSGLPSDRFSAERTGGSVSTLTIQRTQQEDSAVYLCASSLVLGSGNTIYFGEGSWLTVV.

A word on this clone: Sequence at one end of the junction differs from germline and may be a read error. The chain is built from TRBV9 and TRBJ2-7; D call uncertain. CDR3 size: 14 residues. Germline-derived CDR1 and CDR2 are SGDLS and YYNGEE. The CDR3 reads CASSVATASHEQYF. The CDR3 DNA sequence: TGTGCCAGCAGCGTAGCTACCGCCTCCCACGAGCAGTACTTC.

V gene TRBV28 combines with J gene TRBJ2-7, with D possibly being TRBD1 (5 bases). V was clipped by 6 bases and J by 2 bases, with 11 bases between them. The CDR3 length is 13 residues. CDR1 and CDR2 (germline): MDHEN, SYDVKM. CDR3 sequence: CASSPTETYEQYV. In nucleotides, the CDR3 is TGTGCCAGCAGCCCGACAGAGACCTACGAGCAGTACGTC.

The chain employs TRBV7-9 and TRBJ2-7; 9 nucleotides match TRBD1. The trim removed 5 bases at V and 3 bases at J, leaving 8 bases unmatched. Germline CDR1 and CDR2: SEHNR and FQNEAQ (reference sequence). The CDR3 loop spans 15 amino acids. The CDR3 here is CASSRTGTGLYEQYV. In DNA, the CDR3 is TGTGCCAGCAGCCGAACCGGGACAGGGCTCTACGAGCAGTACGTC.

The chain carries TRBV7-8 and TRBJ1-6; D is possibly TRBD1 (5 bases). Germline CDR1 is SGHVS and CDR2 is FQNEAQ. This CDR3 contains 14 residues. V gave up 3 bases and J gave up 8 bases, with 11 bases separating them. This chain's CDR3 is CASSLGPTYSPLHF. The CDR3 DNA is TGTGCCAGCAGCTTGGGACCTACCTATTCACCCCTCCACTTT.

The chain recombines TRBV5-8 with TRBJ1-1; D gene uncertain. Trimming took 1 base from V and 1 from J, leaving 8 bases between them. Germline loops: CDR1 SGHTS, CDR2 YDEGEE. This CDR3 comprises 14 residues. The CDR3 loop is CASSLYRGNTEAFF. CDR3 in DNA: TGTGCCAGCAGCTTGTATCGGGGGAACACTGAAGCTTTCTTT.

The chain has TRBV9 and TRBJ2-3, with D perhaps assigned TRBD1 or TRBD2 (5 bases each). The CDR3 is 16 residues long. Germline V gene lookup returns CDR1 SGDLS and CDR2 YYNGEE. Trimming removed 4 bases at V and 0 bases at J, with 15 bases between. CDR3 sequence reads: CASSLGASPSTDTQYF. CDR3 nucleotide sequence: TGTGCCAGCAGCTTAGGGGCTAGCCCTAGCACAGATACGCAGTATTTT.

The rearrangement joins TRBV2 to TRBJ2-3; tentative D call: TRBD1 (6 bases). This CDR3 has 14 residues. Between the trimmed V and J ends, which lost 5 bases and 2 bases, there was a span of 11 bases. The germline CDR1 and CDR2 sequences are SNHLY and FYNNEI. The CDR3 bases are TGTGCCAGCAGTCCAGACAGGAACACAGATACGCAGTATTTT. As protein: CASSPDRNTDTQYF.

The CDR3 sequence: CASNGQRTGELFF. Written as DNA, the CDR3 is TGCGCCAGCAATGGACAGCGCACCGGGGAGCTGTTTTTT. The chain links TRBV10-2 to TRBJ2-2; D might be TRBD1 (6 bases). V lost 7 bases and J 4 bases, leaving 10 bases between the germline ends. This CDR3 is 13 amino acids long. The germline V gene encodes CDR1 WSHSY and CDR2 SAAADI.

CDR3 region: CSASEGSTTGEQFF. For the CDR3, the DNA is TGCAGTGCTAGTGAGGGGTCAACGACGGGGGAGCAGTTCTTC. The chain uses TRBV20-1 and TRBJ2-1; D is perhaps TRBD1 or TRBD2 (5 bases each). CDR1 is DFQATT, CDR2 SNEGSKA, per germline (reference sequence). V lost 3 bases and J lost 10, with 19 bases in between. This CDR3 has 14 residues.

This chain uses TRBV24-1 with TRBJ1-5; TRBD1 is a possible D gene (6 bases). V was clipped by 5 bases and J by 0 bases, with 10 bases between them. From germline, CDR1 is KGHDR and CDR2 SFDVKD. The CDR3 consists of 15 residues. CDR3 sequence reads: CATSGGAYSNQPQHF. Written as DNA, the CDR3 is TGTGCCACCAGTGGGGGGGCCTATAGCAATCAGCCCCAGCATTTT.

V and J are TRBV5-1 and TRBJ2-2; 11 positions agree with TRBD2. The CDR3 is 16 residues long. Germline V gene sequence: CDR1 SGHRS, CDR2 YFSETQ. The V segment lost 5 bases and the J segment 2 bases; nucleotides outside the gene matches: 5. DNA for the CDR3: TGCGCCAGCAGTGAGCTAGCGGGGGGAAACACCGGGGAGCTGTTTTTT. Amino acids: CASSELAGGNTGELFF. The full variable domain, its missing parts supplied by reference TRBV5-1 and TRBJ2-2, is KAGVTQTPRYLIKTRGQQVTLSCSPISGHRSVSWYQQTPGQGLQFLFEYFSETQRNKGNFPGRFSGRQFSNSRSEMNVSTLELGDSALYLCASSELAGGNTGELFFGEGSRLTVL.

This chain's CDR3 is CASTRGLNTEAFF. CDR3 sequence (DNA): TGTGCCAGCACTCGGGGGTTGAACACTGAAGCTTTCTTT. The chain has TRBV7-2 and TRBJ1-1, with D possibly being TRBD1 (5 bases). CDR1 is SGHTA, CDR2 FQGNSA, per germline. This CDR3 has 13 residues. The ends were cut back, 7 bases at V and 0 bases at J, with 9 bases in the middle.

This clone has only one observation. The DNA for the CDR3 is TGTGCCAGCAGTGTAAGTACAGGGGGCAGTCAGCCCCAGCATTTT. This codes for CASSVSTGGSQPQHF. The chain carries TRBV2 and TRBJ1-5; 9 bases align to TRBD1. The ends lost 4 bases at V and 6 bases at J; junction bases unmatched: 7. CDR1 and CDR2 from the germline V gene are SNHLY and FYNNEI. This CDR3 is built from 15 residues.

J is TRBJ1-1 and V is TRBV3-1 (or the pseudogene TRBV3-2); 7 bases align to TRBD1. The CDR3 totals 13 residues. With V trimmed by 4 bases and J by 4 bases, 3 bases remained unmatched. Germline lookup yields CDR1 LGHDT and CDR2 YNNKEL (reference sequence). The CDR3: CASSRDRATEAFF. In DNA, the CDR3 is TGTGCCAGCAGCCGAGACAGGGCCACTGAAGCTTTCTTT.

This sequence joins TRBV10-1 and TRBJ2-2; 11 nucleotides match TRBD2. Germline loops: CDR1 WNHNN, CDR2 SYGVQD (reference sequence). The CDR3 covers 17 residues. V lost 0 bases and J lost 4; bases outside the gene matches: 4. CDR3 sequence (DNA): TGCGCCAGCAGTGAGTCGATAGCGGGGGGGATCACCGGGGAGCTGTTTTTT. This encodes CASSESIAGGITGELFF.

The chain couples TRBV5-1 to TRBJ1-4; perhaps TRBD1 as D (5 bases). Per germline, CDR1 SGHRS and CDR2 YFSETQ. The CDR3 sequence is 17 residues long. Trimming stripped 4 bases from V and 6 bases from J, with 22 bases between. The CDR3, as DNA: TGCGCCAGCAGCCGGAATGAGAGGGGCTCGGGCGATGAAAAACTGTTTTTT. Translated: CASSRNERGSGDEKLFF.

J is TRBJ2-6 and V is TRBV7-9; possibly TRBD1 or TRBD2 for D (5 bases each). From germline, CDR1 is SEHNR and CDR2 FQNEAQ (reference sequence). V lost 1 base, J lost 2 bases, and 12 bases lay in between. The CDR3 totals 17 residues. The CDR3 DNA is TGTGCCAGCAGCTTAGGTGAGGGGCTTACTGGGGCCAACGTCCTGACTTTC. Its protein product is CASSLGEGLTGANVLTF.

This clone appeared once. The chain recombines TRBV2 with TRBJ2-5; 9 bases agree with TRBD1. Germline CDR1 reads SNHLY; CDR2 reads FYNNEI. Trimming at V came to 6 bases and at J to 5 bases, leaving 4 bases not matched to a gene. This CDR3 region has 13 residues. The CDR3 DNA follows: TGTGCCAGCAGAATGGACAGGGGTGAGACCCAGTACTTC. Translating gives CASRMDRGETQYF.

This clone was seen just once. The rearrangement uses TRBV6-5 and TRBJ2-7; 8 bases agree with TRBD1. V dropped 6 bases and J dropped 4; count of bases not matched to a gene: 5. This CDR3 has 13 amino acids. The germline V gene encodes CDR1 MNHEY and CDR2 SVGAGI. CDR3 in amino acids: CASSPGGLYEQYV. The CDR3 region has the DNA TGTGCCAGCAGCCCAGGGGGCTTATACGAGCAGTACGTC.

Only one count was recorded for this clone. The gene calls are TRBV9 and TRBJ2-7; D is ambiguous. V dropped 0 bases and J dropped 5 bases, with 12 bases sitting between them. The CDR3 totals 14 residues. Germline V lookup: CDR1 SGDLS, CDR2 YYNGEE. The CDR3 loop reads CASSVDRVGNEQYF. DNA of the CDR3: TGTGCCAGCAGCGTAGATCGGGTTGGAAACGAGCAGTACTTC.

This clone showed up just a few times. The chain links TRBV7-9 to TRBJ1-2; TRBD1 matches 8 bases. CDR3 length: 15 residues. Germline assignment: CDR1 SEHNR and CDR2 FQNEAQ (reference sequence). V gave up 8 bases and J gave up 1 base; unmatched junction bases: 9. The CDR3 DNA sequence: TGTGCCAGCCAAGGAGGACAGGGAATTAACTATGGCTACACCTTC. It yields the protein CASQGGQGINYGYTF.

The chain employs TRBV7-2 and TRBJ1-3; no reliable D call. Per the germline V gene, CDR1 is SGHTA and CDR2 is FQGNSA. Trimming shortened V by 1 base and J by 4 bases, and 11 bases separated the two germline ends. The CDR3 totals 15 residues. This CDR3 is CASSLVSGAGNTIYF. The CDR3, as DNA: TGTGCCAGCAGCTTAGTATCGGGAGCCGGAAACACCATATATTTT.

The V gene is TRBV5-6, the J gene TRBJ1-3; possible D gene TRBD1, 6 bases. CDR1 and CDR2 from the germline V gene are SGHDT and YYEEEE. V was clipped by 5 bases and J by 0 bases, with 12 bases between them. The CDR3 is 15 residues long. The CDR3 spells CASSGRDTSGNTIYF. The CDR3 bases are TGTGCCAGCAGTGGCCGGGACACCTCTGGAAACACCATATATTTT.

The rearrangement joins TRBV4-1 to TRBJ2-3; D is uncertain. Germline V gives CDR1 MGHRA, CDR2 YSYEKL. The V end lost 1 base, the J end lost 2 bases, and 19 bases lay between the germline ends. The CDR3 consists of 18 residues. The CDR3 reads CASSQAQSVGKFTDTQYF. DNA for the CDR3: TGCGCCAGCAGCCAAGCCCAGTCCGTGGGGAAATTCACAGATACGCAGTATTTT.

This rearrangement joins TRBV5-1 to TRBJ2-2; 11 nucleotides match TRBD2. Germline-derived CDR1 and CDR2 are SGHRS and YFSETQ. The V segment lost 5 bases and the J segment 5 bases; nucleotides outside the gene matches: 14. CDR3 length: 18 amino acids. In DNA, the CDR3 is TGCGCCAGCAGGGTTTCTAGCGGGGGGAGCTTCCGGACCGGGGAGCTGTTTTTT. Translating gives CASRVSSGGSFRTGELFF.